This T cell receptor (beta chain) is drawn from a study of metastatic and nonmetastatic thyroid tumors. Whole-study context: Across peripheral blood and tumor or nodule tissue samples taken from malignant and benign thyroid patients, the repertoires were compared with one another.

MiXCR was used by TCRdb to re-call the PCR reads. The table records 5,500 to 8,500 clones, around 33% of them present only once. Prior to thyroid surgery, none of the patients had received any treatment. In the case of this clone: An end of the junction differs from the germline gene, which may be a read error.

The clonotype was recovered from a female donor with papillary thyroid cancer or a benign thyroid nodule (not recorded which). Some clones in this sample may be carry-over from other donors' samples. Sequenced: adjacent normal tissue.

CDR3 loop: CACSPHTGELFF. CDR3 bases: TGTGCCTGCAGCCCCCACACCGGGGAGCTGTTTTTT. The chain combines TRBV9 with TRBJ2-2; D not resolved. CDR3 length equals 12 residues. Per the germline V gene, CDR1 is SGDLS and CDR2 is YYNGEE.